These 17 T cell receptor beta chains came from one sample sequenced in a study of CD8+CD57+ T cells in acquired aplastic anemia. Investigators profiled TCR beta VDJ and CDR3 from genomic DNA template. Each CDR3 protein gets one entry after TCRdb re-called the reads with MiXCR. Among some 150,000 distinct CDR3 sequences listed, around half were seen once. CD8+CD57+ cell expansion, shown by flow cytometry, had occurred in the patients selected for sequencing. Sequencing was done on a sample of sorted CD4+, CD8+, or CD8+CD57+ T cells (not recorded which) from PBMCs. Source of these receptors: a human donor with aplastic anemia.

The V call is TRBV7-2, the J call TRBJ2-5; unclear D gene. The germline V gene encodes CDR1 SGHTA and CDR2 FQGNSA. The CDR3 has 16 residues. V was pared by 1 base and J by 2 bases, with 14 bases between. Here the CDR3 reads CASSLGGRKGQETQYF. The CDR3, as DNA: TGTGCCAGCAGCTTAGGTGGCAGGAAGGGACAAGAGACCCAGTACTTC.

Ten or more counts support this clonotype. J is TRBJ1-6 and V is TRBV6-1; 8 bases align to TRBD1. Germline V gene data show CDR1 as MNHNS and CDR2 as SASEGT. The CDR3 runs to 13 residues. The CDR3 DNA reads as TGTACCATACAGGGGGGGTATAATTCACCCCTCCACTTT. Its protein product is CTIQGGYNSPLHF.

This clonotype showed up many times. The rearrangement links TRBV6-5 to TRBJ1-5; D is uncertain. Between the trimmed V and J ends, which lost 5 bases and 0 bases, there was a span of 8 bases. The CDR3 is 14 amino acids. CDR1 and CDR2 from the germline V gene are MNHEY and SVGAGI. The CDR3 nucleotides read TGTGCCAGCAGTAACCGACCTAGCAATCAGCCCCAGCATTTT. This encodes CASSNRPSNQPQHF.

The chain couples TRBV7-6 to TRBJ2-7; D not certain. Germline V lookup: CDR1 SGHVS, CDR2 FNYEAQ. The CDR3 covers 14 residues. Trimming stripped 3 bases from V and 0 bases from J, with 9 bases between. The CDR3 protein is CASSLVVSSYEQYF. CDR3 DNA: TGTGCCAGCAGCTTGGTGGTGAGCTCCTACGAGCAGTACTTC. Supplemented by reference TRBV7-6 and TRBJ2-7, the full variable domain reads GAGVSQSPRYKVTKRGQDVALRCDPISGHVSLYWYRQALGQGPEFLTYFNYEAQQDKSGLPNDRFSAERPEGSISTLTIQRTEQRDSAMYRCASSLVVSSYEQYFGPGTRLTVT.

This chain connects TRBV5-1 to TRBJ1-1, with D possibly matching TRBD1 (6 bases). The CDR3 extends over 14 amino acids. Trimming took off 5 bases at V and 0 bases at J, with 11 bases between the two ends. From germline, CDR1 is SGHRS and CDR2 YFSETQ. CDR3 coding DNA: TGCGCCAGCAGTGAGGGGGTCATGAACACTGAAGCTTTCTTT. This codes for CASSEGVMNTEAFF. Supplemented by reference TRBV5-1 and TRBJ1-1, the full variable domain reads KAGVTQTPRYLIKTRGQQVTLSCSPISGHRSVSWYQQTPGQGLQFLFEYFSETQRNKGNFPGRFSGRQFSNSRSEMNVSTLELGDSALYLCASSEGVMNTEAFFGQGTRLTVV.

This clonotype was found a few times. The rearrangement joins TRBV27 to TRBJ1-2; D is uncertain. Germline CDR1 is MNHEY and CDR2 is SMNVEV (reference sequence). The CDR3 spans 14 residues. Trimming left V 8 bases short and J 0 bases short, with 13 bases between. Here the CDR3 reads CASSYSAANYGYTF. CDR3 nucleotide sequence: TGTGCCAGCTCCTATAGCGCAGCTAACTATGGCTACACCTTC.

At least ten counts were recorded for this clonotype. The DNA of the CDR3 is TGTGCCAGCAGCGTAGTTTGGGGGGGCGGCACCGGGGAGCTGTTTTTT. As protein: CASSVVWGGGTGELFF. The chain uses TRBV9 and TRBJ2-2, with TRBD2 as a possible D gene (7 bases). Between the trimmed V and J ends, which lost 0 bases and 4 bases, there was a span of 13 bases. This CDR3 spans 16 amino acids. In germline, CDR1 is SGDLS, CDR2 YYNGEE.

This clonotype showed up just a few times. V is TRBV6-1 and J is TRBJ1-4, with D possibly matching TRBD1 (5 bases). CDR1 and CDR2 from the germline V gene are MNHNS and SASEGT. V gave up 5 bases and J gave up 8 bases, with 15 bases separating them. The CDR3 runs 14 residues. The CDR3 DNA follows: TGTGCCAGCAGTTCTCTGGACGGGGGAGAAAAACTGTTTTTT. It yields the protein CASSSLDGGEKLFF.

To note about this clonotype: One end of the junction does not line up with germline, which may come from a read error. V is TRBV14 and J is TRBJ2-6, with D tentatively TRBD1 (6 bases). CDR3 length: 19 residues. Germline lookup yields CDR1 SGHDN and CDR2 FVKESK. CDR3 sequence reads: CASSQVPLGGRSGASVLTF. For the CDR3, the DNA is TGTGCCAGCAGCCAAGTTCCCCTTGGGGGCCGTTCTGGGGCCAGCGTCCTGACTTTC.

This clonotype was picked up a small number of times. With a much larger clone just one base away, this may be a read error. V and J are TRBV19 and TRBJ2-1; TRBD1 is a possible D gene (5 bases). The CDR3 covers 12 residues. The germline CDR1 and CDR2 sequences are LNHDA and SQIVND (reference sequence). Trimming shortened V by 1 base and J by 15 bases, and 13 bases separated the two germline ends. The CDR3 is CASSIGGGGPFF. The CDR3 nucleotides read TGTGCCAGTAGTATAGGGGGCGGTGGCCCGTTCTTC.

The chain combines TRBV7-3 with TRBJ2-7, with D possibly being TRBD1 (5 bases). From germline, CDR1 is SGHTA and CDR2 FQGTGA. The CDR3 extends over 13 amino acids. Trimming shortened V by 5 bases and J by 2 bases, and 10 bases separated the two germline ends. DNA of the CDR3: TGTGCCAGCAGCCCGGACATTACCTACGAGCAGTACTTC. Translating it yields CASSPDITYEQYF.

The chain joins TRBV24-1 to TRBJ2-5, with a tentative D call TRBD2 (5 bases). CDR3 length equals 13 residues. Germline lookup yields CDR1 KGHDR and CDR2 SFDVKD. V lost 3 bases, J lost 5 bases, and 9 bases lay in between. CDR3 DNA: TGTGCCACCAGTGATGAGGGTAGGGAGACCCAGTACTTC. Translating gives CATSDEGRETQYF.

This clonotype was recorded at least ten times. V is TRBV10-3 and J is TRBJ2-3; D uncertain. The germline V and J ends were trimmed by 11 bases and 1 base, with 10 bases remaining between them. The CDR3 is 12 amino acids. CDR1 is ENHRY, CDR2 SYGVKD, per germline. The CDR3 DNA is TGTGCCGTCAACGGTGGCACAGATACGCAGTATTTT. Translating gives CAVNGGTDTQYF.

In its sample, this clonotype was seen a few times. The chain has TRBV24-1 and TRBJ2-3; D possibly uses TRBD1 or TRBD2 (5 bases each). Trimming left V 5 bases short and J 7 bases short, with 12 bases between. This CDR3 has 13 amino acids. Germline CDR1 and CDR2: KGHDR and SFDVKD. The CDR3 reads CATSGPGGNTQYF. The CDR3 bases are TGTGCCACCAGTGGGCCTGGGGGTAATACGCAGTATTTT.

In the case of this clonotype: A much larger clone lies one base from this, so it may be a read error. Here the CDR3 DNA reads TGTGCCAGCAGCCAGGGGGCCTACGAGCAGTGCTTC. Protein sequence: CASSQGAYEQCF. The genes are TRBV7-6 and TRBJ2-7; 8 nucleotides align to TRBD1. This CDR3 comprises 12 residues. The germline V gene has CDR1 SGHVS and CDR2 FNYEAQ.

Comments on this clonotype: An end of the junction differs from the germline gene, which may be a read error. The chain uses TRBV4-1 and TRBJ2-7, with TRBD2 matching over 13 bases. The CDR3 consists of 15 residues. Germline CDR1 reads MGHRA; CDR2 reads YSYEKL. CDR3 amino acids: CASSPGTSGTYERYF. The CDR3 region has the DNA TGCGCCAGCAGCCCAGGGACTAGCGGGACCTACGAGCGGTACTTC.

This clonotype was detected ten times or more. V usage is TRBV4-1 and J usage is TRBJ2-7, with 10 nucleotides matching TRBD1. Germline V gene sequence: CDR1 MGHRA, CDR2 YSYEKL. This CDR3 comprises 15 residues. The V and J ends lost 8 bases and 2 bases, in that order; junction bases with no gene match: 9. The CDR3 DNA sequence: TGCGCCAGCTCAACGAGGGGGACAGGGGCCTACGAGCAGTACTTC. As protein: CASSTRGTGAYEQYF.